In its sample, the clone carrying this TCR beta chain was seen a few times. What it binds is not known. This entry is derived from a study of beta chain features in type 1 diabetes. On the study more broadly: Investigators examined 107,917,701 sorted cells across all samples. Study observations and caveats: It was not settled here whether HLA type affects TCRB rearrangement. Moderate but significant shortening of TCRB CDR3s was recorded in all four CD4+ subsets from Type 1 diabetes patients.

The sequenced template was cDNA made from the entire isolated RNA. An average approximately 4 million reads came from naive, central memory and regulatory T cell samples. The data were produced by immunoSEQ multiplex PCR, yet TCRdb's version contains in-frame clones alone and is incomplete. The data show around 150,000 clones, roughly 60% seen once. Between the trimmed V and J ends, which lost 6 bases and 6 bases, there was a span of 11 bases. Germline CDR1 and CDR2: SEHNR and FQNEAQ (reference sequence). The CDR3 extends over 12 amino acids. Sorting produced populations that all topped 95% purity. This clonotype was sampled from a man aged 30-40 years with type 1 diabetes. Sequenced input: naive CD4+ T cells from blood. The V and J genes are TRBV7-9 and TRBJ1-1; unclear D gene. The CDR3 sequence: CASSPLGPEAFF. CDR3 sequence (DNA): TGTGCCAGCAGTCCACTAGGCCCTGAAGCTTTCTTT. Full variable domain (missing parts from reference TRBV7-9 and TRBJ1-1): DTGVSQNPRHKITKRGQNVTFRCDPISEHNRLYWYRQTLGQGPEFLTYFQNEAQLEKSRLLSDRFSAERPKGSFSTLEIQRTEQGDSAMYLCASSPLGPEAFFGQGTRLTVV.